This entry concerns a single TCR beta chain. As yet, its antigen is unknown. PCR was performed using 60 Vbeta and 13 Jbeta primers. Repertoires were generated with immunoSEQ multiplex PCR, while TCRdb's copy carries only in-frame clones and drops some. The sample records about 150,000 clones, approximately 84% being singletons. This sample is part of a study of cytomegalovirus exposure and HLA in healthy donors. The CDR3 extends over 15 amino acids. From germline, CDR1 is KGHSH and CDR2 LQKENI. V was trimmed by 6 bases and J by 5 bases, leaving 17 bases between them. Regarding the study as a whole: As confirmed in vitro, three CMV-associated chains were specific for CMV antigens. Researchers reported in a later analysis that a missense DCLRE1C variant was tied to TCR beta V- and J-gene trimming.

This chain connects TRBV18 to TRBJ1-5; TRBD1 might be the D (5 bases). The source is a man under 40 in good health and CMV-seropositive. The specimen was PBMCs. Written as DNA, the CDR3 is TGTGCCAGCTCCCCATCCAGGGAAGGGGATCAGCCCCAGCATTTT. Its protein product is CASSPSREGDQPQHF.